A single sample is the source of the 6 T cell receptor beta chains below, sequenced in a study of blood T cell repertoires in COVID-19 (dated by TCRdb to the early 2020s). The library was generated by the immunoSEQ multiplex PCR assay. TCRdb stores this immuneACCESS table with in-frame sequences only. Part of the clones is absent; in the studies checked, under half of the shortfall reflects unresolved V genes, and no reason is known for the rest. The sample table contains more than 200,000 clones; only one count was recorded for about 88% of them. The ten largest clonotypes hold roughly 1.9% of the sample. Sequencing was performed on peripheral blood. The receptors stem from a man aged 30-40 years with active or convalescent COVID-19.

The genes are TRBV24-1 and TRBJ2-1; a possible D gene is TRBD2 (7 bases). CDR1 and CDR2 (germline): KGHDR, SFDVKD. Trimming left V 4 bases short and J 5 bases short, with 11 bases between. The CDR3 extends over 14 amino acids. CDR3 DNA sequence: TGTGCCACCAGTGAGGGGGGGCCGGACAATGAGCAGTTCTTC. It encodes CATSEGGPDNEQFF.

This chain connects TRBV27 to TRBJ1-5; the D gene is possibly TRBD1 (6 bases). Per the germline V gene, CDR1 is MNHEY and CDR2 is SMNVEV (reference sequence). The V end was cut by 6 bases, the J end by 5 bases, with 14 bases between. This CDR3 has 14 amino acids. The DNA of the CDR3 is TGTGCCAGCAGGTCCGGGACATCCTATCAGCCCCAGCATTTT. This translates into CASRSGTSYQPQHF.

The chain couples TRBV7-9 to TRBJ1-1; 8 nucleotides align to TRBD1. The CDR3 is 14 residues long. Germline assignment: CDR1 SEHNR and CDR2 FQNEAQ (reference sequence). The V and J ends lost 2 bases and 6 bases, in that order; junction bases with no gene match: 5. In DNA, the CDR3 is TGTGCCAGCAGCTTAAGGTCACAGGGGGCTGAAGCTTTCTTT. This gives the protein CASSLRSQGAEAFF.

The chain combines TRBV7-9 with TRBJ2-7, with TRBD2 identical over 8 bases. The J segment lost 3 bases and the V segment lost 5 bases, leaving 9 bases of the junction unmatched. This CDR3 has 15 amino acids. The V gene's germline CDR1 is SEHNR and CDR2 FQNEAQ (reference sequence). This CDR3 reads CASSPSGSIYYEQYF. As DNA, the CDR3 is TGTGCCAGCAGCCCTAGCGGGTCCATCTACTACGAGCAGTACTTC.

The chain has TRBV4-3 and TRBJ2-5; possibly TRBD2 for D (6 bases). The length of the CDR3 is 15 residues. Trimming cost V 1 base and J 5 bases, with 14 bases left between them. Germline V gene lookup returns CDR1 LGHNA and CDR2 YSLEER. DNA of the CDR3: TGCGCCAGCAGCCAAGTGGCGGGGTGGGGGGAGACCCAGTACTTC. Protein: CASSQVAGWGETQYF.

The genes are TRBV30 and TRBJ1-4, with a weak D call TRBD1 (6 bases). The CDR3 extends over 11 amino acids. Germline V gene sequence: CDR1 GTSNPN, CDR2 SVGIG (reference sequence). The chain's CDR3 is CWGRVPGKLFF. DNA for the CDR3: TGTTGGGGGCGAGTACCAGGGAAACTGTTTTTT. The full variable domain, its missing parts supplied by reference TRBV30 and TRBJ1-4, is SQTIHQWPATLVQPVGSPLSLECTVEGTSNPNLYWYRQAAGRGLQLLFYSVGIGQISSEVPQNLSASRPQDRQFILSSKKLLLSDSGFYLCWGRVPGKLFFGSGTQLSVL.